These 5 T cell receptor beta chains were all obtained from the same sample, sequenced in a study of response to subunit inactivated influenza vaccine (dated by TCRdb to the late 2010s). The protocol used for the library was RT-PCR. The instrument given in TCRdb is Illumina HiSeq 2500. TCRdb took the public reads, trimmed them with fastp at Q25, ran MiXCR for clone calling and kept in-frame beta chains. Identical CDR3 protein sequences are pooled into one entry, listed with their most common genes and DNA. This sample gives 150,000 to 200,000 distinct CDR3 sequences in total; around 12% of them show up just once. 29% of the sample rests with the top ten. These data were likewise used in another study, on T cells expressing NK-cell markers. That second report states: 5'RACE template switching, by which a universal primer site and unique molecular identifiers were added, was used to make TCR beta cDNA libraries.

The material was CD8+ T cells sorted from PBMCs, obtained about 13 days after vaccination. The source is a man between 45 and 60 years old who received an inactivated influenza vaccine. Donor details come from another sample of the same person, matched by shared clones.

This chain links TRBV5-1 with TRBJ2-5; 13 bases fit TRBD2. V lost 4 bases to trimming and J lost 4 bases; unmatched junction nucleotides: 16. The CDR3 length is 19 residues. Germline V gene sequence: CDR1 SGHRS, CDR2 YFSETQ. The CDR3: CASSPPPGTSGAYLETQYF. DNA of the CDR3: TGCGCCAGCAGCCCCCCGCCCGGGACTAGCGGGGCTTATTTAGAGACCCAGTACTTC. The whole variable domain, remainder taken from reference TRBV5-1 and TRBJ2-5, is KAGVTQTPRYLIKTRGQQVTLSCSPISGHRSVSWYQQTPGQGLQFLFEYFSETQRNKGNFPGRFSGRQFSNSRSEMNVSTLELGDSALYLCASSPPPGTSGAYLETQYFGPGTRLLVL.

This chain uses TRBV5-6 with TRBJ2-1, with 8 nucleotides matching TRBD2. The V and J ends lost 4 bases and 9 bases, in that order; junction bases with no gene match: 3. From germline, CDR1 is SGHDT and CDR2 YYEEEE. The CDR3 length is 12 residues. The CDR3 DNA reads as TGTGCCAGCAGCGCCCGGGGGGGTGAGCAGTTCTTC. Its protein product is CASSARGGEQFF. The full variable domain, its missing parts supplied by reference TRBV5-6 and TRBJ2-1, is DAGVTQSPTHLIKTRGQQVTLRCSPKSGHDTVSWYQQALGQGPQFIFQYYEEEERQRGNFPDRFSGHQFPNYSSELNVNALLLGDSALYLCASSARGGEQFFGPGTRLTVL.

CDR3 protein: CASSRLERETQYF. CDR3 coding DNA: TGTGCCAGCAGCAGACTAGAGAGGGAGACCCAGTACTTC. The rearrangement joins TRBV11-2 to TRBJ2-5; possibly TRBD2 for D (6 bases). Trimming stripped 5 bases from V and 5 bases from J, with 12 bases between. The CDR3 has 13 residues. CDR1 and CDR2 from the germline V gene are SGHAT and FQNNGV.

This clonotype came up many times. The gene calls are TRBV14 and TRBJ2-2, with a weak D call TRBD1 (5 bases). Germline V CDR1 and CDR2: SGHDN, FVKESK. V lost 0 bases and J lost 2, with 10 bases in between. This CDR3 comprises 16 residues. The CDR3 loop is CASSQEQGANTGELFF. The CDR3 nucleotides are TGTGCCAGCAGCCAAGAGCAGGGTGCAAACACCGGGGAGCTGTTTTTT.

This clonotype has just a few counts. The chain has TRBV10-3 and TRBJ1-1; D remains ambiguous. The CDR3 runs to 14 residues. CDR1 and CDR2 from the germline V gene are ENHRY and SYGVKD. V was cut by 3 bases and J by 0 bases, with 8 bases left in between. In DNA, the CDR3 is TGTGCCATCAGTGATATGGTCGTGAACACTGAAGCTTTCTTT. Translated, it gives CAISDMVVNTEAFF.